What follows are 3 T cell receptor beta chains derived from one specimen sequenced in a study of blood T cell repertoires in COVID-19. Profiling relied on immunoSEQ multiplex PCR, and the TCRdb table lists in-frame clones only, not all of them. Of 130,000 to 150,000 clones listed, approximately 80% were seen once; the top ten hold under 3%. Sample: peripheral blood. The receptor set was obtained from a middle-aged woman with active or convalescent COVID-19.

Here the CDR3 DNA reads TGTGCCACTTCCGAAGACAGGGGGCAAGGAGAGACCCAGTACTTC. Amino acid sequence: CATSEDRGQGETQYF. The chain combines TRBV19 with TRBJ2-5, with 10 positions matching TRBD1. The germline gives CDR1 LNHDA, CDR2 SQIVND (reference sequence). The CDR3 has 15 residues. With V trimmed by 10 bases and J by 4 bases, 12 bases remained unmatched.

This clone came up once. The gene calls are TRBV6-6 and TRBJ1-1; 7 nucleotides agree with TRBD1. The CDR3 length is 12 residues. In germline, CDR1 is MNHNY, CDR2 SVGAGI (reference sequence). With 2 bases clipped from V and 8 bases from J, the junction kept 2 bases outside the gene matches. CDR3 DNA: TGTGCCAGCAGTTACGGGACAGAAGAAGCTTTCTTT. It encodes CASSYGTEEAFF.

The chain uses TRBV7-2 and TRBJ2-3; tentatively, D is TRBD2 (6 bases). The germline gives CDR1 SGHTA, CDR2 FQGNSA. The germline V and J ends were trimmed by 8 bases and 2 bases, with 8 bases remaining between them. The CDR3 contains 12 residues. The CDR3, as DNA: TGTGCCAGCGGGGGGTACACAGATACGCAGTATTTT. This translates into CASGGYTDTQYF.